This is a list of T cell receptor beta chains from one sample in a study of Ad26.COV2.S vaccination and SARS-CoV-2 variants. Clones were read by immunoSEQ multiplex PCR, and TCRdb kept only the in-frame ones, dropping some. Here the sample spans about 400,000 clones, 80% to 90% being singletons. The material was peripheral blood, obtained in a trial of Ad26.COV2.S vaccine versus placebo. These receptors were collected from a person aged 18-60 years who received the Ad26.COV2.S COVID-19 vaccine or a placebo. CDR3s include the opening cysteine and the closing phenylalanine or tryptophan. D genes are given only for firm matches. Clone size is stated in some rows and not others, as once, few, many or a class when expanded.

j_gene,abundance,v_gene,d_gene,CDR3nt,CDR3aa
TRBJ2-7,-,TRBV3-1/TRBV3-2,TRBD1,TGTGCCAGCAGCTTCGGACAGGGGGCTCGGGAGCAGTACTTC,CASSFGQGAREQYF
TRBJ1-2,-,TRBV12-3/TRBV12-4,TRBD1,TGTGCCAGCAGTGCCAGACAGGGGTTGGGCTACACCTTC,CASSARQGLGYTF
TRBJ2-5,-,TRBV10-3,-,TGTGCCATCAGTGACCCTTACCCACTAAAGAGGGGGCAGTACTTC,CAISDPYPLKRGQYF
TRBJ1-2,-,TRBV7-9,-,TGTGCCAGCAGCTCCAACCTTAACTATGGCTACACCTTC,CASSSNLNYGYTF
TRBJ1-3,-,TRBV2,-,TGTGCCAGCAGGACGAGCTGGGGGAGCGGAAACACCATATATTTT,CASRTSWGSGNTIYF
TRBJ1-4,-,TRBV4-3,-,TGCGCCAGCAGCCAAGGGCCCGGGATTAATGAAAAACTGTTTTTT,CASSQGPGINEKLFF
TRBJ2-1,-,TRBV7-9,TRBD1,TGTGCCAGCAGCTTAGGGACAGGGCCGGTCAGTGAGCAGTTCTTC,CASSLGTGPVSEQFF
TRBJ1-4,-,TRBV6-6,-,TGTGCCAGCAGTTACACGCGCGAAAAACTGTTTTTT,CASSYTREKLFF
TRBJ1-1,-,TRBV19,-,TGTGCCAGTAGTAGTTACAAGAACACTGAAGCTTTCTTT,CASSSYKNTEAFF
TRBJ2-5,-,TRBV18,-,TGTGCCAGCTCACCCTTTCAGAATCAAGAGACCCAGTACTTC,CASSPFQNQETQYF
TRBJ2-7,-,TRBV19,-,TGTGCCAGTAGTATTGAGGGTAGCTCCTACGAGCAGTACTTC,CASSIEGSSYEQYF
TRBJ2-3,-,TRBV7-2,-,TGTGCCAGTAACAGGGGAGGGGGCACAGATACGCAGTATTTT,CASNRGGGTDTQYF
TRBJ2-5,-,TRBV10-3,-,TGTGCCATCGGCGTCCAAGAGACCCAGTACTTC,CAIGVQETQYF
TRBJ2-6,-,TRBV15,TRBD1,TGTGCCACCAGCAGAGGTCCAGGGGGCAACTCTGGGGCCAACGTCCTGACTTTC,CATSRGPGGNSGANVLTF
TRBJ1-2,-,TRBV7-9,TRBD1,TGTGCCAGCAGCCTCCCGGGACAGGGGACGGATGGCTACACCTTC,CASSLPGQGTDGYTF
TRBJ1-2,-,TRBV5-1,-,TGCGCCAGCAGCTTGGCCATCGGGGACGCGAGTTATGGCTACACCTTC,CASSLAIGDASYGYTF
TRBJ1-2,-,TRBV2,-,TGTGCCAGCAGTGACCAGGTGTTCCCCTATGGCTACACCTTC,CASSDQVFPYGYTF
TRBJ1-1,-,TRBV6-2/TRBV6-3,-,TGTGCCAGCAGTTACGTCTTGAACACTGAAGCTTTCTTT,CASSYVLNTEAFF
TRBJ2-1,-,TRBV7-2,-,TGTGCCAGCAGCTTAGGAAGGGGGGGCGGCAATGAGCAGTTCTTC,CASSLGRGGGNEQFF
TRBJ1-1,-,TRBV18,-,TGTGCCAGCTCACTGGACACGGGCAGACCCACTGAAGCTTTCTTT,CASSLDTGRPTEAFF
TRBJ1-1,-,TRBV7-2,-,TGTGCCAGCACCCTGGGGGGACGCTTAGCGAACACTGAAGCTTTCTTT,CASTLGGRLANTEAFF
TRBJ2-1,once,TRBV11-3,-,TGTGCCAGCAGCCCCGACTCCCTGGGAGAGCAGTTCTTC,CASSPDSLGEQFF
TRBJ1-5,few,TRBV6-5,-,TGTGCCAGCAGTTACGGCGGGGGATTCAATCAGCCCCAGCATTTT,CASSYGGGFNQPQHF
TRBJ2-7,-,TRBV7-2,TRBD1,TGTGCCAGCAGCTTAAGGGGGCCCTACTACGAGCAGTACTTC,CASSLRGPYYEQYF
TRBJ2-1,-,TRBV3-1/TRBV3-2,-,TGTGCCAGCAGCCAAGGGGTACGAAGCTCCTACAATGAGCAGTTCTTC,CASSQGVRSSYNEQFF
TRBJ1-6,-,TRBV7-6,-,TGTGCCAGCAGCGACGGGGGGAACTCACCCCTCCACTTT,CASSDGGNSPLHF
TRBJ2-3,-,TRBV4-1,TRBD2,TGCGCCAGCAGCCAGGCCGGGACTAGCGGGGCCACGGGGACAGATACGCAGTATTTT,CASSQAGTSGATGTDTQYF
TRBJ2-3,once,TRBV7-9,TRBD2,TGTGCCAGCAGCTCGGTACTAGCGGGGCTCACAGATACGCAGTATTTT,CASSSVLAGLTDTQYF
TRBJ2-5,-,TRBV7-2,-,TGTGCCAGCAGCCGGGACTTTCAAATACAAGAGACCCAGTACTTC,CASSRDFQIQETQYF
TRBJ2-1,-,TRBV27,-,TGTGCCAGCAGTCCCTACGGGGGAGCCTACAATGAGCAGTTCTTC,CASSPYGGAYNEQFF
TRBJ1-1,-,TRBV4-3,-,TGCGCCAGCAGCCAAGAGGCAGGGCTGAACACTGAAGCTTTCTTT,CASSQEAGLNTEAFF
TRBJ1-2,-,TRBV18,-,TGTGCCAGCTCACCGTCCCAACTAAACTATGGCTACACCTTC,CASSPSQLNYGYTF
TRBJ1-1,-,TRBV19,TRBD1,TGTGCCAGTAGTATAGGGACAGGGAACACTGAAGCTTTCTTT,CASSIGTGNTEAFF
TRBJ2-3,once,TRBV13,-,TGTGCCAGCAGCCGCAAAGATACGCAGTATTTT,CASSRKDTQYF
TRBJ1-2,-,TRBV4-1,-,TGCGCCAGCAGGGCGGGGTACTCTACCTACTATGGCTACACCTTC,CASRAGYSTYYGYTF
TRBJ2-3,-,TRBV4-1,-,TGCGCCAGCAAGGGGATAATCACAGATACGCAGTATTTT,CASKGIITDTQYF
TRBJ1-2,-,TRBV29-1,-,TGCAGCGTTGTAGTCGGTGTGGGGGGCTACACCTTC,CSVVVGVGGYTF
TRBJ1-2,-,TRBV27,-,TGTGCCAGCAGCCTAGACCCCCCCCGAGGCCCCTATGGCTACACCTTC,CASSLDPPRGPYGYTF
TRBJ2-3,-,TRBV12-3/TRBV12-4,-,TGTGCCAGCAGCCCCTGGTACACAGATACGCAGTATTTT,CASSPWYTDTQYF
TRBJ1-1,-,TRBV4-3,-,TGCGCCAGCAGCCAAGACCGGGTCATAAGTGTAGTAGCTTTCTTT,CASSQDRVISVVAFF
TRBJ1-1,once,TRBV3-1/TRBV3-2,-,TGTGCCAGCAGCCAAGCTAGGGGAATAGGGGACACTGAAGCTTTCTTT,CASSQARGIGDTEAFF
TRBJ2-5,-,TRBV7-9,TRBD2,TGTGCCAGCAGCTTAGCCAGCGGGGGAACCCAAGAGACCCAGTACTTC,CASSLASGGTQETQYF
TRBJ1-2,-,TRBV7-2,-,TGTGCCAGCAGCTTAAGGGTTGGGGGGGGCTCCAACTATGGCTACACCTTC,CASSLRVGGGSNYGYTF
TRBJ1-2,once,TRBV2,TRBD1,TGTGCCAGCAGTGAAGGGAGTTCCGGGACAGGGTTTGGCTACACCTTC,CASSEGSSGTGFGYTF
TRBJ1-6,once,TRBV5-1,-,TGCGCCAGCAGCTCCTATCTACCCCGTATTGTTTCACCCCTCCACTTT,CASSSYLPRIVSPLHF
TRBJ1-5,-,TRBV6-2/TRBV6-3,-,TGTGCCAGCAGCCCGAGGGTTCAGCCCCAGCATTTT,CASSPRVQPQHF
TRBJ2-1,-,TRBV29-1,TRBD1,TGCAGCGGCACAGGGGCTATTGAGCAGTTCTTC,CSGTGAIEQFF
TRBJ1-2,-,TRBV12-3/TRBV12-4,-,TGTGCCAGCAGTTACTGGGGCGGCTACACCTTC,CASSYWGGYTF
TRBJ2-7,-,TRBV14,TRBD1,TGTGCCAGCAGCCAAGAGTGGGGACAGGGAAGTTTCGACGAGCAGTACTTC,CASSQEWGQGSFDEQYF
TRBJ2-7,-,TRBV13,TRBD1,TGTGCCAGCAGCGAAGAGGGGACAGGGTCCTACGAGCAGTACTTC,CASSEEGTGSYEQYF
TRBJ1-2,once,TRBV13,TRBD1,TGTGCCAGCAGCTTAGGGGGACAGGGATTTGGATATGGCTACACCTTC,CASSLGGQGFGYGYTF
TRBJ1-2,-,TRBV6-2/TRBV6-3,TRBD1,TGTGCCAGCAGCTTCCGGGACAGGGTTGGCTACACCTTC,CASSFRDRVGYTF
TRBJ2-2,-,TRBV15,-,TGTGCCACCAGCTACGGACTATCGAACACCGGGGAGCTGTTTTTT,CATSYGLSNTGELFF
TRBJ2-5,-,TRBV2,-,TGTGCCAGCAGTGACTGGTTGGCGTTCCAAGAGACCCAGTACTTC,CASSDWLAFQETQYF